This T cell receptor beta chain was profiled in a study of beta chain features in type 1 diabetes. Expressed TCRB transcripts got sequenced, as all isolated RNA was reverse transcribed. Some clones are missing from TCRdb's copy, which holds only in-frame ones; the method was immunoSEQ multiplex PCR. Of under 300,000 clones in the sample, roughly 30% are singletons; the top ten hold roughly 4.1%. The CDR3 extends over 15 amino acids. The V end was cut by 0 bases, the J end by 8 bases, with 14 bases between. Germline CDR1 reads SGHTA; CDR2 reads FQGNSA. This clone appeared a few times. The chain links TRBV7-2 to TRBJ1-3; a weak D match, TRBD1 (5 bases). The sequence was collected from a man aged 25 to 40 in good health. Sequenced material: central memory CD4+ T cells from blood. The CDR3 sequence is CASSLAAGMVDTIYF. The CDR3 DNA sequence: TGTGCCAGCAGCTTAGCGGCAGGGATGGTTGACACCATATATTTT.